This T cell receptor beta chain is from a study of blood T cell repertoires in COVID-19. Whole-study context: COVID-19 samples collected from the United States, Italy and Spain covered acute and convalescent phases. PBMCs, B-cell-depleted T cells, or T cells were the source of the cDNA or gDNA that made up the material.

Authors' analysis steps: Amplification with reference gene primers provided the estimates of nucleated cell counts. The protocol was immunoSEQ multiplex PCR, while the TCRdb copy is restricted to in-frame clones and leaves out a portion. D and trimming were read from the DNA, whereas the V and J calls and clone size are those reported in that table. The table shows 250,000 to 350,000 clones, with 75% to 90% occurring only once. This clone has only a few counts. Trimming at V came to 0 bases and at J to 7 bases, leaving 3 bases not matched to a gene. The CDR3 sequence is 13 residues long. Germline CDR1 is SGHRS and CDR2 is YFSETQ.

The sample comprised peripheral blood. This TCR came from a woman aged 25 to 39 with active or convalescent COVID-19. V usage is TRBV5-1 and J usage is TRBJ2-7; the match to TRBD2 covers 8 bases. CDR3 region: CASSLDPSGEQYF. CDR3 bases: TGCGCCAGCAGCTTGGATCCTAGCGGGGAGCAGTACTTC.